Below, one T cell receptor beta chain is given with its context. This sample stems from a study of blood T cell repertoires in COVID-19. As for the study in general: There were acute and convalescent COVID-19 samples, and they came from the United States, Italy and Spain. Sources were T cells, B-cell-depleted T cells, or PBMCs; the material itself was cDNA or gDNA.

Original analysis: Amplified reference gene primers provided the basis for estimating nucleated cell counts. Profiling relied on immunoSEQ multiplex PCR, and the TCRdb table lists in-frame clones only, not all of them. V and J calls plus clone size are reproduced from that table; the DNA served to infer D and trimming. The repertoire holds a few hundred thousand clones, with approximately 88% as singletons. V was cut by 7 bases and J by 2 bases, with 21 bases left in between. CDR3 size: 17 residues. CDR1 and CDR2 from the germline V gene are SGHRS and YFSETQ. This TCR was recovered from a young man who had recovered from COVID-19. This chain connects TRBV5-1 to TRBJ1-4, with D possibly TRBD1 on 5 matching bases. Sequenced material: peripheral blood. This chain's CDR3 is CASLKEGGARTNEKLFF. The CDR3 DNA reads as TGCGCCAGCTTGAAAGAAGGAGGGGCACGGACTAATGAAAAACTGTTTTTT.